This TCR beta chain was recorded in a study of T cells in Graves' hyperthyroidism and ophthalmopathy. RNA transcripts provided the source from which TCR beta CDR3 regions were amplified. HTBI primers were used for first-round RT-PCR of the TCR CDR3. MiXCR, run by TCRdb on the multiplex PCR reads, gives a single entry per CDR3 protein. Altogether roughly 740,000 distinct CDR3 sequences are present, about a sixth being singletons, with the ten largest covering under 10%. This clonotype has a handful of counts. The CDR3 sequence is 14 residues long. V gave up 5 bases and J gave up 4 bases; unmatched junction bases: 8.

The TCR originated in a man younger than 35 with Graves' hyperthyroidism. Sequencing was carried out using blood. V and J are TRBV12-3 or TRBV12-4 and TRBJ2-7; TRBD1 matches at 7 bases. This CDR3 reads CASSVPGQSYEQYF. The CDR3 nucleotides are TGTGCCAGCAGTGTTCCGGGACAGTCTTACGAGCAGTACTTC.